The rows below give T cell receptor beta chains drawn from one sample of a study of T cell repertoires in cytomegalovirus infection. These receptors are not linked to any known antigen. TCRdb processed the reads anew with MiXCR; each CDR3 protein has one entry. The sample shows about 900,000 distinct CDR3 sequences, about a third of them seen only once. The material sequenced was cultured CD8+ T cells from PBMCs, taken from culture after CMV antigen stimulation. Every receptor here comes from a human donor in good health (CMV status not recorded). Some clones in this sample may be carry-over from other donors' samples. CDR3s include the opening cysteine and the closing phenylalanine or tryptophan. A D gene is named only where the DNA matches it firmly. Size is stated for part of the rows, as once, few or many counts, or as a class when the clone is expanded.

J gene | D gene | clone size | V gene | CDR3 DNA | CDR3 protein
TRBJ1-1 | - | - | TRBV6-5 | TGTGCAACTACGCCCGGGGGAGTCACAACTGAAGCTTTCTTT | CATTPGGVTTEAFF
TRBJ1-2 | - | few | TRBV2 | TGTGCCAGCAGTGAGAGCCTGGGTCACACCTTC | CASSESLGHTF
TRBJ2-1 | TRBD2 | - | TRBV11-2 | TGTGCCAGCAGCTTAGATAACCTAGCGGGGGGCAGTCTCTCCTACAATGAGCAGTTCTTC | CASSLDNLAGGSLSYNEQFF
TRBJ1-2 | - | - | TRBV13 | TGTGCCAGCAGCTCCGAAGGGTGGCATGGCTACACCTTC | CASSSEGWHGYTF
TRBJ1-4 | TRBD1 | many | TRBV7-9 | TGTGCCAGCAGCCCTGGGACAGGGGGCGCGATTAATGAAAAACTGTTTTTT | CASSPGTGGAINEKLFF
TRBJ2-1 | - | - | TRBV12-3/TRBV12-4 | TGTGCCAGCAGCCTCCTTGACAGAAACAATGAGCAGTTCTTC | CASSLLDRNNEQFF
TRBJ2-3 | TRBD2 | - | TRBV2 | TGTGCCAGCACGACTAGCGGCTACACAGATACGCAGTATTTT | CASTTSGYTDTQYF
TRBJ2-1 | - | - | TRBV19 | TGTGCCAGTAGTATAGTCGGGACCCCTTACAATGAGCAGTTCTTC | CASSIVGTPYNEQFF
TRBJ1-5 | - | - | TRBV7-6 | TGTGCCAGCAGCTTAGGACAGAAAGATCAGCCCCAGCATTTT | CASSLGQKDQPQHF
TRBJ1-2 | TRBD1 | - | TRBV5-6 | TGTGCCAGCAGCTCAATTTTGGACAGGAACTATAGCTACACCTTC | CASSSILDRNYSYTF
TRBJ2-5 | TRBD1 | - | TRBV6-1 | TGTGCCAGCAGTGAATACAGGGGAACCCAAGAGACCCAGTACTTC | CASSEYRGTQETQYF
TRBJ2-5 | TRBD2 | - | TRBV6-1 | TGTGCCAGCAGCTGGGCGGGGGGCATGGAGACCCAGTACTTC | CASSWAGGMETQYF
TRBJ1-5 | TRBD1 | - | TRBV19 | TGTGCCACTTATCAGGGGGCTTATAGCAATCAGCCCCAGCATTTT | CATYQGAYSNQPQHF
TRBJ1-5 | - | few | TRBV6-2/TRBV6-3 | TGTGCCAGCAGTTATCGGCGGGTAGGGGACGCCTATAGCAATCAGCCCCAGCATTTT | CASSYRRVGDAYSNQPQHF
TRBJ2-7 | TRBD2 | - | TRBV12-3/TRBV12-4 | TGTGCCAGCAGTTTACGTAGCGGGGGCTCCGAGCAGTACTTC | CASSLRSGGSEQYF
TRBJ2-3 | TRBD2 | - | TRBV6-2/TRBV6-3 | TGTGCCAGCAGTTACTCGCGGGGGGCCGTACAGGATACGCAGTATTTT | CASSYSRGAVQDTQYF
TRBJ1-4 | - | few | TRBV6-6 | TGTGCCAGCAGTCACGGGATTGCAACTAATGAAAAACTGTTTTTT | CASSHGIATNEKLFF
TRBJ2-7 | - | - | TRBV4-1 | TGCGCCAGCAGCCAATTCCCAGAGTTAGGTCGCGAGCAGTACTTC | CASSQFPELGREQYF
TRBJ2-1 | - | - | TRBV6-1 | TGTGCCAGCAGTGTTCAGTCGATAAATGAGCAGTTCTTC | CASSVQSINEQFF
TRBJ1-2 | - | - | TRBV2 | TGTGCCAGCACCACCCCGACAGTGTCGGAAGGCTACACCTTC | CASTTPTVSEGYTF
TRBJ1-1 | - | - | TRBV19 | TGTGCCAGTAGTATGAAAGTAAACACTGAAGCTTTCTTT | CASSMKVNTEAFF
TRBJ2-3 | TRBD2 | - | TRBV9 | TGTGCCAGCAGCGCCGCAGGTAGCGGGGCCACAGATACGCAGTATTTT | CASSAAGSGATDTQYF
TRBJ1-1 | - | - | TRBV10-3 | TGTGCCTCATACCCAGATTCGAACACTGAAGCTTTCTTT | CASYPDSNTEAFF